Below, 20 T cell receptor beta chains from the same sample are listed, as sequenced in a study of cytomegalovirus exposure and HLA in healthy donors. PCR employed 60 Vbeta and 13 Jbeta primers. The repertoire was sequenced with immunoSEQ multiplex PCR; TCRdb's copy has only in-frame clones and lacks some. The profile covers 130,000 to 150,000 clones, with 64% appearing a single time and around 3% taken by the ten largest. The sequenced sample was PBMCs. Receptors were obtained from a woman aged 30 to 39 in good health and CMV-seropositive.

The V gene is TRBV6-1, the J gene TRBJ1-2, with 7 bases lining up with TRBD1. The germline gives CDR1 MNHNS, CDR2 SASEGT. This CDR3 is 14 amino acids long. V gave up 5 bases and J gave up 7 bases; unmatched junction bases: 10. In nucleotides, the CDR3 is TGTGCCAGCAGTCAAGGGACAGACTACGCTGGCTACACCTTC. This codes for CASSQGTDYAGYTF.

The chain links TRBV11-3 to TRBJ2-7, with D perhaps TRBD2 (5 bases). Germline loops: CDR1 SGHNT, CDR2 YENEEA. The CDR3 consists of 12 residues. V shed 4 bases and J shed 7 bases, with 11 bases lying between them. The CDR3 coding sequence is TGTGCCAGCAGCTCCATAAGGACTGAGCAGTACTTC. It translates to CASSSIRTEQYF.

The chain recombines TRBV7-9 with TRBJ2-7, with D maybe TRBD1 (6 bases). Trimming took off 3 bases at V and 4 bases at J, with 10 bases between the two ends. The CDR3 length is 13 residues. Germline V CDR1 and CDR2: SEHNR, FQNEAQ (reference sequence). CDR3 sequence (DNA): TGTGCCAGCAGCTTCTCGACAGGATACGAGCAGTACTTC. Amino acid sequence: CASSFSTGYEQYF.

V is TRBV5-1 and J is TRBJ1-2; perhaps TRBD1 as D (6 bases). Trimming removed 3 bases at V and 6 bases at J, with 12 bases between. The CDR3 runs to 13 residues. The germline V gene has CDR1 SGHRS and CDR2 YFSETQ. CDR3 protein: CASSSGGADGYTF. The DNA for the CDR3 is TGCGCCAGCAGCTCGGGGGGCGCAGATGGCTACACCTTC. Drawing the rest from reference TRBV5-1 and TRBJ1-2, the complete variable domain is KAGVTQTPRYLIKTRGQQVTLSCSPISGHRSVSWYQQTPGQGLQFLFEYFSETQRNKGNFPGRFSGRQFSNSRSEMNVSTLELGDSALYLCASSSGGADGYTFGSGTRLTVV.

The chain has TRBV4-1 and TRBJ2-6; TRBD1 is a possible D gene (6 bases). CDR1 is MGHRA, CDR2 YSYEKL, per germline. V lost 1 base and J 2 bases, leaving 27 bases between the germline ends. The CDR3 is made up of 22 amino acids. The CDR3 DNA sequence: TGCGCCAGCAGCCAAGGCCGCGCCAGCGGAGACAGGTACGGGCCTGGGGCCAACGTCCTGACTTTC. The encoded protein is CASSQGRASGDRYGPGANVLTF.

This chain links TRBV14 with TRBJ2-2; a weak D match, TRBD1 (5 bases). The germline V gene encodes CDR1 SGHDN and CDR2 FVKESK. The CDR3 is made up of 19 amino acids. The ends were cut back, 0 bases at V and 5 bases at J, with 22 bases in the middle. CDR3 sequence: CASSQELRGLAKGTGELFF. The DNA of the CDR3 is TGTGCCAGCAGCCAAGAATTAAGGGGATTGGCTAAGGGAACCGGGGAGCTGTTTTTT.

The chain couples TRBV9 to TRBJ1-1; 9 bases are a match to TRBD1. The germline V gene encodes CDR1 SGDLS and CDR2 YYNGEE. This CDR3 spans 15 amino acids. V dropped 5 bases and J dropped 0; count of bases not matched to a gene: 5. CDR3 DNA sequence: TGTGCCAGCAGTACCGGGACAGGGTTGAACACTGAAGCTTTCTTT. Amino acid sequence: CASSTGTGLNTEAFF.

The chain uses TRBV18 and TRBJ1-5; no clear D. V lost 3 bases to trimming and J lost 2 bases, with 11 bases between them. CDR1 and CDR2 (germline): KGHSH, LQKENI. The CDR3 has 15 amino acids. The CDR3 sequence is CASSPGRLGNQPQHF. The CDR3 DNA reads TGTGCCAGCTCACCCGGCAGGCTGGGCAATCAGCCCCAGCATTTT.

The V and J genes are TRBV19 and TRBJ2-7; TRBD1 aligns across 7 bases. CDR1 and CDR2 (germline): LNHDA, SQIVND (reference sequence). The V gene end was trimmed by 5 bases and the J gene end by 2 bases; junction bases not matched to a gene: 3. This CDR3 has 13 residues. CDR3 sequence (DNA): TGTGCCAGTAGTTTCGGGACAGCCTACGAGCAGTACTTC. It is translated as CASSFGTAYEQYF.

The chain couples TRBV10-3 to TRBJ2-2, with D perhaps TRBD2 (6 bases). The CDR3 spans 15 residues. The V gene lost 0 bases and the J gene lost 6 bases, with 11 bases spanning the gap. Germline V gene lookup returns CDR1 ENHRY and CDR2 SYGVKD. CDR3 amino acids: CAISESGGRPGELFF. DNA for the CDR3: TGTGCCATCAGTGAGTCTGGAGGGAGGCCCGGGGAGCTGTTTTTT.

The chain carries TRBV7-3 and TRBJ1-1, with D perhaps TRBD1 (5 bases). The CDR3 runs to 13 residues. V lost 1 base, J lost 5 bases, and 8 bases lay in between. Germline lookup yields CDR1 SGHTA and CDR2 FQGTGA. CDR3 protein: CASSLMKGTEAFF. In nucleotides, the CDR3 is TGTGCCAGCAGCTTAATGAAGGGGACTGAAGCTTTCTTT.

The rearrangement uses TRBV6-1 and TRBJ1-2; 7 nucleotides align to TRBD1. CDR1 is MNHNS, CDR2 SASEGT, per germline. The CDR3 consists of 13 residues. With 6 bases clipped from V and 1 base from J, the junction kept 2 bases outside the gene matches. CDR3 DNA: TGTGCCAGCAGGGGGACAGTTAACTATGGCTACACCTTC. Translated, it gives CASRGTVNYGYTF.

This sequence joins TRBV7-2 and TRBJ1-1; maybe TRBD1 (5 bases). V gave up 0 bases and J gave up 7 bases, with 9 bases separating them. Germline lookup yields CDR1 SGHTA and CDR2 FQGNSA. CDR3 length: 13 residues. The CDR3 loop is CASSLAGGGEAFF. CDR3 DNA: TGTGCCAGCAGCTTAGCTGGGGGAGGTGAAGCTTTCTTT. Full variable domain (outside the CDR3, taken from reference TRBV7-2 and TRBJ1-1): GAGVSQSPSNKVTEKGKDVELRCDPISGHTALYWYRQSLGQGLEFLIYFQGNSAPDKSGLPSDRFSAERTGGSVSTLTIQRTQQEDSAVYLCASSLAGGGEAFFGQGTRLTVV.

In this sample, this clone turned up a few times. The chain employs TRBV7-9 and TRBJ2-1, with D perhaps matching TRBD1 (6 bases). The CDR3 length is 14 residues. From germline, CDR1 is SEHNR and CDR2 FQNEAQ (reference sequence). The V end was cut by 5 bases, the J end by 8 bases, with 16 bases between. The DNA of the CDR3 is TGTGCCAGCAGCGGACAGCTACCCCGCGATGAGCAGTTCTTC. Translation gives CASSGQLPRDEQFF.

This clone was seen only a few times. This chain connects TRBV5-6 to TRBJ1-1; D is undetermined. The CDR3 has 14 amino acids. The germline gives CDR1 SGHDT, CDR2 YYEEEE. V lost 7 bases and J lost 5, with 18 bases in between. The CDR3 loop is CASSPAGVVTEAFF. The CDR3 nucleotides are TGTGCCAGCTCACCGGCCGGGGTGGTAACTGAAGCTTTCTTT.

The DNA of the CDR3 is TGCAGCGTCCCCATTAGTGCTGAAGCTTTCTTT. Translation: CSVPISAEAFF. The chain is built from TRBV29-1 and TRBJ1-1, with unresolved D. V was shortened by 6 bases and J by 6 bases, with 11 bases between the two germline ends. Germline loops: CDR1 SQVTM, CDR2 ANQGSEA. This CDR3 is built from 11 residues.

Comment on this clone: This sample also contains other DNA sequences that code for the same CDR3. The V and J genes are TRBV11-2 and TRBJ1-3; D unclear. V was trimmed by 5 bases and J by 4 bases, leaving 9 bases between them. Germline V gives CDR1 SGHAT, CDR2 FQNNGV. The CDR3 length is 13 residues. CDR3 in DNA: TGTGCCAGCAGCCTCACGGTGGGAAACACCATATATTTT. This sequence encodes CASSLTVGNTIYF.

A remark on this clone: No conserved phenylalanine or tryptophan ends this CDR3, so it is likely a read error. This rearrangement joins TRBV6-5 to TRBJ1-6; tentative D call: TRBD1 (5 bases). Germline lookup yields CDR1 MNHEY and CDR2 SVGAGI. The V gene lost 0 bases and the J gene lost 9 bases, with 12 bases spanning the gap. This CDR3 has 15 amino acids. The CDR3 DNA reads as TGTGCCAGCAGTTACTCGAAGGGTGGGGCTTCACCCCTCCACGTT. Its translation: CASSYSKGGASPLHV.

Here the CDR3 DNA reads TGTGCCAGCTCACCACCCCAACAGCTTTGGGCCACTAATGAAAAACTGTTTTTT. Its translation: CASSPPQQLWATNEKLFF. V usage is TRBV18 and J usage is TRBJ1-4; D uncertain. V dropped 0 bases and J dropped 2 bases, with 16 bases sitting between them. The CDR3 has 18 residues. CDR1 is KGHSH and CDR2 is LQKENI in the germline V gene.

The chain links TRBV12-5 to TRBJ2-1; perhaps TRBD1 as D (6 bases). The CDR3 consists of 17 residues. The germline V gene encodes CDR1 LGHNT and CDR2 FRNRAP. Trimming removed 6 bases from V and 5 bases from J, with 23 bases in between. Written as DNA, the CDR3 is TGTGCTAGTGGCCCGGGCAGGGGCTCTCTCCCGAACAATGAGCAGTTCTTC. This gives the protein CASGPGRGSLPNNEQFF.